Listed here are 29 T cell receptor beta chains from one sample, sequenced in a study of TIL therapy for anti-PD-1-resistant metastatic lung cancer. The immunoSEQ assay was v3. Libraries were prepared by immunoSEQ multiplex PCR; TCRdb keeps only in-frame clonotypes and omits some of them. The sample has about 60,000 clones, around 69% seen once. As for time point: pre-treatment sample, taken before nivolumab and TIL therapy. Specimen: blood, collected at baseline. The source of these receptors is a person aged 25 to 80 with non-small cell lung cancer.

This clone came up a few times. The chain joins TRBV5-1 to TRBJ2-1, with TRBD1 matching over 10 bases. The CDR3 has 13 amino acids. Trimming cost V 4 bases and J 8 bases; bases outside gene matches: 3. Germline V gives CDR1 SGHRS, CDR2 YFSETQ. The CDR3 DNA sequence: TGCGCCAGCAGCACTGGACAGGGGGATGAGCAGTTCTTC. The encoded protein is CASSTGQGDEQFF.

This rearrangement joins TRBV7-9 to TRBJ1-5; the match to TRBD1 covers 10 bases. With V trimmed by 5 bases and J by 7 bases, 8 bases remained unmatched. The CDR3 is 15 residues long. Germline values: CDR1 SEHNR, CDR2 FQNEAQ (reference sequence). The CDR3 here is CASSAGQGIKQPQHF. Here the CDR3 DNA reads TGTGCCAGCAGCGCGGGACAGGGGATAAAGCAGCCCCAGCATTTT.

The rearrangement links TRBV7-4 to TRBJ2-2, with 9 bases identical to TRBD1. This CDR3 has 20 residues. Germline assignment: CDR1 SGHVT and CDR2 SQSDAQ. V lost 2 bases, J lost 4 bases, and 17 bases stayed unmatched. The CDR3 DNA is TGTGCCAGCAGCTTATTTGGGACAGGGTTTTTCCTTTTGAGCACCGGGGAGCTGTTTTTT. Protein sequence: CASSLFGTGFFLLSTGELFF.

This chain joins TRBV15 and TRBJ1-5; no firm D call. Germline V lookup: CDR1 LNHNV, CDR2 YYDKDF (reference sequence). V lost 1 base and J lost 5, with 3 bases in between. The CDR3 length is 12 residues. The DNA for the CDR3 is TGTGCCACCAGCAGAGGGTATCAGCCCCAGCATTTT. Translated: CATSRGYQPQHF.

This chain connects TRBV2 to TRBJ1-1, with D possibly being TRBD1 (5 bases). CDR3 length: 15 residues. Germline CDR1 and CDR2: SNHLY and FYNNEI. Trimming took 5 bases from V and 1 from J, leaving 14 bases between them. CDR3 sequence reads: CASSSRRQKNTEAFF. The CDR3 nucleotides are TGTGCCAGCAGTTCCAGAAGACAGAAGAACACTGAAGCTTTCTTT. Based on the CDR3 plus reference TRBV2 and TRBJ1-1, the full variable domain is EPEVTQTPSHQVTQMGQEVILRCVPISNHLYFYWYRQILGQKVEFLVSFYNNEISEKSEIFDDQFSVERPDGSNFTLKIRSTKLEDSAMYFCASSSRRQKNTEAFFGQGTRLTVV.

The chain couples TRBV4-1 to TRBJ2-2; D may correspond to TRBD1 or TRBD2 (5 bases each). The V gene lost 6 bases and the J gene lost 6 bases, with 20 bases spanning the gap. The CDR3 runs to 16 residues. Germline loops: CDR1 MGHRA, CDR2 YSYEKL. CDR3 nucleotides: TGCGCCAGCAGGTCAGATTCCGGGACCCTAGCCGGGGAGCTGTTTTTT. Protein product: CASRSDSGTLAGELFF.

CDR3 in DNA: TGTGCCAGCAGCTTAAGCGGCGCTTTCAGGGGAGCTGAAAGCGGAGCTTTCTTT. Its translation is CASSLSGAFRGAESGAFF. This chain links TRBV7-2 with TRBJ1-1; D possibly corresponds to TRBD1 (6 bases). Per germline, CDR1 SGHTA and CDR2 FQGNSA. V shed 2 bases and J shed 10 bases, with 29 bases lying between them. The CDR3 is 18 amino acids.

V and J are TRBV11-3 and TRBJ2-7, with D unclear. Germline CDR1 is SGHNT and CDR2 is YENEEA. The CDR3 consists of 12 residues. Trimming removed 1 base from V and 4 bases from J, with 5 bases in between. DNA of the CDR3: TGTGCCAGCAGCTTAGGGATATACGAGCAGTACTTC. It specifies CASSLGIYEQYF.

The gene calls are TRBV29-1 and TRBJ2-1; 8 nucleotides align to TRBD2. V lost 4 bases to trimming and J lost 0 bases; unmatched junction nucleotides: 8. The germline V gene encodes CDR1 SQVTM and CDR2 ANQGSEA. The CDR3 has 16 amino acids. CDR3 DNA: TGCAGCGTTGGTGGTAGCGGGGCCAGCTCCTACAATGAGCAGTTCTTC. Translated, it gives CSVGGSGASSYNEQFF.

This clone was seen more than once but under ten times. The J gene is TRBJ1-5, the V gene TRBV5-6, with 9 bases aligning to TRBD1. Germline V gives CDR1 SGHDT, CDR2 YYEEEE. Trimming cost V 2 bases and J 6 bases; bases outside gene matches: 6. The CDR3 spans 15 residues. The CDR3 reads CASSFWTGVSQPQHF. DNA for the CDR3: TGTGCCAGCAGCTTCTGGACAGGGGTGAGTCAGCCCCAGCATTTT.

This chain links TRBV11-3 with TRBJ2-7; possibly TRBD1 for D (5 bases). This CDR3 has 12 residues. The germline V gene has CDR1 SGHNT and CDR2 YENEEA. V dropped 5 bases and J dropped 7 bases, with 12 bases sitting between them. This CDR3 is CASSAYSGEQYF. The CDR3 DNA reads TGTGCCAGCAGCGCGTACTCAGGGGAGCAGTACTTC.

This clone has a single count. The chain links TRBV28 to TRBJ1-2; D is ambiguous. Trimming stripped 1 base from V and 14 bases from J, with 14 bases between. Germline V CDR1 and CDR2: MDHEN, SYDVKM. The CDR3 is 12 amino acids. CDR3 residues: CASSLSSVARTF. DNA of the CDR3: TGTGCCAGCAGTTTATCCTCCGTGGCTAGGACCTTC.

With regard to this clone: A read error may produce the germline difference seen at one junction end. This CDR3 reads CASSPVGRDVGNTEAFF. The CDR3 DNA follows: TGTGCTAGCAGCCCTGTTGGTAGGGACGTAGGAAACACTGAAGCTTTCTTT. This chain joins TRBV7-7 and TRBJ1-1; possibly TRBD1 for D (5 bases). Germline-derived CDR1 and CDR2 are SSHAT and FNYEAQ (reference sequence). The CDR3 sequence is 17 residues long.

This sequence joins TRBV27 and TRBJ2-5; 14 bases are a match to TRBD2. Trimming took 6 bases from V and 7 from J; bases not matched to a gene: 13. Germline V gives CDR1 MNHEY, CDR2 SMNVEV (reference sequence). This CDR3 contains 17 residues. Here the CDR3 DNA reads TGTGCCAGCAGCCCGGGACTAGCGGGGGCCGGGGTCGGGACCCAGTACTTC. It yields the protein CASSPGLAGAGVGTQYF.

This clone was counted a few times. The chain recombines TRBV5-1 with TRBJ2-7; 10 bases are shared with TRBD1. Germline-derived CDR1 and CDR2 are SGHRS and YFSETQ. The CDR3 totals 14 residues. The trim removed 4 bases at V and 3 bases at J, leaving 4 bases unmatched. The CDR3 DNA follows: TGCGCCAGCAGCCCCGGGACAGGGGACTACGAGCAGTACTTC. Its translation: CASSPGTGDYEQYF.

V gene TRBV7-4 combines with J gene TRBJ1-5; 9 nucleotides agree with TRBD1. With 5 bases clipped from V and 5 bases from J, the junction kept 4 bases outside the gene matches. The CDR3 is 14 amino acids. Germline assignment: CDR1 SGHVT and CDR2 SQSDAQ. CDR3 protein: CASSPGQGYQPQHF. In DNA, the CDR3 is TGTGCCAGCAGCCCGGGACAGGGTTATCAGCCCCAGCATTTT.

The chain couples TRBV7-6 to TRBJ1-1; 11 nucleotides align to TRBD1. CDR1 is SGHVS and CDR2 is FNYEAQ in the germline V gene. The CDR3 has 17 amino acids. The trim removed 3 bases at V and 4 bases at J, leaving 10 bases unmatched. The DNA of the CDR3 is TGTGCCAGCAGCTTCCGCGCCCGGGACAGGGGGTTCACTGAAGCTTTCTTT. Amino acid sequence: CASSFRARDRGFTEAFF. Based on the CDR3 plus reference TRBV7-6 and TRBJ1-1, the full variable domain is GAGVSQSPRYKVTKRGQDVALRCDPISGHVSLYWYRQALGQGPEFLTYFNYEAQQDKSGLPNDRFSAERPEGSISTLTIQRTEQRDSAMYRCASSFRARDRGFTEAFFGQGTRLTVV.

This chain joins TRBV5-5 and TRBJ2-7; D unresolved. V lost 2 bases and J lost 0, with 6 bases in between. Germline CDR1 is SGHKS and CDR2 is YYEKEE (reference sequence). The CDR3 extends over 13 amino acids. CDR3 in DNA: TGTGCCAGCAGCTTCTCCATCTCCTACGAGCAGTACTTC. Amino acids: CASSFSISYEQYF.

CDR3 residues: CASSLKGAGGQDTQYF. CDR3 bases: TGTGCCAGCAGCTTAAAAGGCGCGGGAGGGCAAGATACGCAGTATTTT. The chain links TRBV7-3 to TRBJ2-3; 9 nucleotides line up with TRBD2. The CDR3 sequence is 16 residues long. The germline gives CDR1 SGHTA, CDR2 FQGTGA. J lost 5 bases, V lost 1 base, and 7 bases had no gene match.

For the CDR3, the DNA is TGTGCCAGCTCACCGGTTGTGACTAGCGGGGTTTACAATGAGCAGTTCTTC. This translates into CASSPVVTSGVYNEQFF. The rearrangement links TRBV18 to TRBJ2-1; TRBD2 matches at 11 bases. Trimming took 3 bases from V and 4 from J; bases not matched to a gene: 8. The length of the CDR3 is 17 residues. Germline V gene sequence: CDR1 KGHSH, CDR2 LQKENI. The entire variable domain, with the rest obtained from reference TRBV18 and TRBJ2-1, is as follows: NAGVMQNPRHLVRRRGQEARLRCSPMKGHSHVYWYRQLPEEGLKFMVYLQKENIIDESGMPKERFSAEFPKEGPSILRIQQVVRGDSAAYFCASSPVVTSGVYNEQFFGPGTRLTVL.

This clone has only a few counts. The chain uses TRBV6-1 and TRBJ1-5; no clear D gene. The germline V gene encodes CDR1 MNHNS and CDR2 SASEGT. The CDR3 totals 15 residues. Deletions cut 6 bases from V and 6 bases from J, with 18 bases between. DNA for the CDR3: TGTGCCAGCAGCACCCAGAGAAGAGCGGGTCAGCCCCAGCATTTT. This sequence encodes CASSTQRRAGQPQHF.

The V gene is TRBV5-1, the J gene TRBJ2-1; perhaps TRBD2 as D (6 bases). The CDR3 loop spans 15 amino acids. With 5 bases removed from V and 8 bases from J, the gap between germline ends came to 20 bases. CDR1 and CDR2 (germline): SGHRS, YFSETQ. This CDR3 is CASRWGVDPDDEQFF. The CDR3 region has the DNA TGCGCCAGCAGGTGGGGGGTGGATCCGGACGATGAGCAGTTCTTC.

This sequence joins TRBV7-9 and TRBJ2-2; TRBD1 or TRBD2 may be the D gene (5 bases each). Trimming took off 5 bases at V and 0 bases at J, with 7 bases between the two ends. CDR3 length equals 14 residues. In germline, CDR1 is SEHNR, CDR2 FQNEAQ (reference sequence). CDR3 in DNA: TGTGCCAGCAGCGTGGGACCGAACACCGGGGAGCTGTTTTTT. Its protein is CASSVGPNTGELFF. The variable domain in full, completed from reference TRBV7-9 and TRBJ2-2, reads DTGVSQNPRHKITKRGQNVTFRCDPISEHNRLYWYRQTLGQGPEFLTYFQNEAQLEKSRLLSDRFSAERPKGSFSTLEIQRTEQGDSAMYLCASSVGPNTGELFFGEGSRLTVL.

The chain is built from TRBV11-2 and TRBJ2-2; no clear D gene. V lost 0 bases and J 6 bases, leaving 8 bases between the germline ends. The CDR3 sequence is 14 residues long. Germline V gene sequence: CDR1 SGHAT, CDR2 FQNNGV. CDR3 sequence (DNA): TGTGCCAGCAGCTTAGAGGCGAGGTCCGGGGAGCTGTTTTTT. Amino acid sequence: CASSLEARSGELFF.

The rearrangement uses TRBV30 and TRBJ2-5; D may match TRBD1 or TRBD2 (5 bases each). Trimming removed 0 bases from V and 7 bases from J, with 18 bases in between. This CDR3 is 15 amino acids long. The germline gives CDR1 GTSNPN, CDR2 SVGIG (reference sequence). Here the CDR3 reads CAWSVRGLLEGTQYF. DNA for the CDR3: TGTGCCTGGAGTGTACGGGGCCTTCTCGAGGGGACCCAGTACTTC.

This clone was observed a single time. This chain links TRBV30 with TRBJ2-7; perhaps TRBD1 as D (6 bases). With 0 bases removed from V and 2 bases from J, the gap between germline ends came to 14 bases. Germline V gene sequence: CDR1 GTSNPN, CDR2 SVGIG (reference sequence). The CDR3 has 15 residues. DNA for the CDR3: TGTGCCTGGAGTGTACTCCCAGGGACACCCTACGAGCAGTACTTC. Translation: CAWSVLPGTPYEQYF.

The chain carries TRBV2 and TRBJ1-3; D unresolved. Germline CDR1 is SNHLY and CDR2 is FYNNEI. This CDR3 has 17 residues. The ends were cut back, 2 bases at V and 4 bases at J, with 18 bases in the middle. This chain's CDR3 is CASSETIVSAQGNTIYF. CDR3 DNA sequence: TGTGCCAGCAGTGAAACTATCGTCAGCGCCCAGGGAAACACCATATATTTT.

The chain employs TRBV25-1 and TRBJ2-3, with 11 bases lining up with TRBD2. CDR1 is MGHDK and CDR2 is SYGVNS in the germline V gene. The CDR3 is 18 amino acids. V shed 4 bases and J 1 base; nucleotides not matched to a gene: 10. Here the CDR3 reads CASSVTSGRGIGTDTQYF. The CDR3 nucleotides read TGTGCCAGCAGTGTAACTAGCGGGAGAGGGATAGGCACAGATACGCAGTATTTT.

The chain recombines TRBV27 with TRBJ2-7, with D hard to call. CDR3 size: 13 residues. Germline values: CDR1 MNHEY, CDR2 SMNVEV (reference sequence). Trimming stripped 2 bases from V and 0 bases from J, with 5 bases between. The CDR3 is CASSLRNSYEQYF. The CDR3 DNA follows: TGTGCCAGCAGTTTACGGAACTCCTACGAGCAGTACTTC.